The 15 T cell receptor beta chains in this list originate from one sample, sequenced in a study of blood T cell repertoires in COVID-19. Libraries were prepared by immunoSEQ multiplex PCR; TCRdb keeps only in-frame clonotypes and omits some of them. This table has about 130,000 clones, around 80% appearing once. Sequences were obtained from peripheral blood. The receptors derive from a man in his sixties or seventies with acute or convalescent COVID-19.

Only one count was recorded for this clone. The chain is built from TRBV24-1 and TRBJ2-3; TRBD2 aligns across 7 bases. Germline CDR1 is KGHDR and CDR2 is SFDVKD. V dropped 4 bases and J dropped 0; count of bases not matched to a gene: 6. CDR3 length: 16 amino acids. CDR3 nucleotide sequence: TGTGCCACCAGTGAACCGATGGGGGGGAGCACAGATACGCAGTATTTT. Amino acids: CATSEPMGGSTDTQYF.

The J gene is TRBJ2-5, the V gene TRBV28; 8 bases line up with TRBD2. CDR3 size: 15 residues. After removal of 5 bases from V and 1 base from J, the junction contained 6 bases not matched to a gene. Germline loops: CDR1 MDHEN, CDR2 SYDVKM. The CDR3 DNA reads as TGTGCCAGCAGTCCTATAGCGGGACCCCAAGAGACCCAGTACTTC. Its protein is CASSPIAGPQETQYF.

The count of this clone is one. The chain couples TRBV4-1 to TRBJ1-2; 7 positions agree with TRBD1. The CDR3 extends over 15 amino acids. The V and J ends lost 3 bases and 4 bases, in that order; junction bases with no gene match: 8. CDR1 and CDR2 from the germline V gene are MGHRA and YSYEKL. The CDR3 sequence is CASSHEQGEVYGYTF. CDR3 coding DNA: TGCGCCAGCAGCCATGAGCAGGGGGAGGTCTATGGCTACACCTTC.

CDR3 protein: CASSLQGGNTEAFF. In nucleotides, the CDR3 is TGTGCCAGCAGCTTACAGGGGGGGAACACTGAAGCTTTCTTT. The J gene is TRBJ1-1, the V gene TRBV7-2; 7 bases fit TRBD1. J was trimmed by 1 base and V by 2 bases; bases with no gene match: 1. The germline V gene has CDR1 SGHTA and CDR2 FQGNSA. The CDR3 length is 14 residues.

Only a few counts were recorded for this clone. The chain employs TRBV6-6 and TRBJ1-4, with D maybe TRBD1 (6 bases). In germline, CDR1 is MNHNY, CDR2 SVGAGI (reference sequence). V was pared by 6 bases and J by 3 bases, with 11 bases between. The CDR3 covers 14 residues. The DNA of the CDR3 is TGTGCCAGCAGATGGGGGCTTGCTAATGAAAAACTGTTTTTT. Amino acid sequence: CASRWGLANEKLFF.

The chain couples TRBV4-2 to TRBJ1-2, with unresolved D. The CDR3 extends over 15 amino acids. Trimming cost V 3 bases and J 6 bases, with 17 bases left between them. CDR1 is LGHNA, CDR2 YNFKEQ, per germline. CDR3 in amino acids: CASSHGELRSDGYTF. The CDR3, as DNA: TGTGCCAGCAGCCATGGGGAGCTACGATCGGATGGCTACACCTTC.

This sequence joins TRBV2 and TRBJ2-1, with TRBD2 matching 10 bases. The CDR3 totals 15 residues. The trim removed 9 bases at V and 8 bases at J, leaving 13 bases unmatched. Germline V CDR1 and CDR2: SNHLY, FYNNEI. The CDR3 nucleotides are TGTGCCAGTAATCGCGGGGCTAGCGGGGGCTATGAGCAGTTCTTC. This sequence encodes CASNRGASGGYEQFF.

This chain connects TRBV27 to TRBJ1-2; D may be TRBD1 (6 bases). From germline, CDR1 is MNHEY and CDR2 SMNVEV (reference sequence). The CDR3 consists of 13 residues. The V end was cut by 2 bases, the J end by 4 bases, with 8 bases between. CDR3 sequence: CASSLTGSYGYTF. The CDR3 DNA sequence: TGTGCCAGCAGTTTAACAGGGTCCTATGGCTACACCTTC.

CDR3 sequence (DNA): TGTGCCAGCAGTGAGCGGCGGAGAGCTAACTATGGCTACACCTTC. This gives the protein CASSERRRANYGYTF. This sequence joins TRBV6-1 and TRBJ1-2, with D unclear. CDR3 size: 15 residues. CDR1 is MNHNS, CDR2 SASEGT, per germline. V lost 3 bases, J lost 0 bases, and 11 bases lay in between.

V usage is TRBV29-1 and J usage is TRBJ2-5; TRBD2 might be the D (5 bases). This CDR3 has 13 residues. Trimming removed 7 bases from V and 5 bases from J, with 17 bases in between. Germline V gene lookup returns CDR1 SQVTM and CDR2 ANQGSEA. This CDR3 is CSARREERETQYF. In DNA, the CDR3 is TGCAGCGCCCGGCGAGAGGAGCGGGAGACCCAGTACTTC.

The V call is TRBV27, the J call TRBJ1-3, with TRBD1 as a possible D gene (6 bases). Germline V gene data show CDR1 as MNHEY and CDR2 as SMNVEV (reference sequence). CDR3 size: 15 residues. The V end was cut by 6 bases, the J end by 0 bases, with 12 bases between. In DNA, the CDR3 is TGTGCCAGCAGACAAGGACAGCACTCTGGAAACACCATATATTTT. This gives the protein CASRQGQHSGNTIYF.

This chain joins TRBV10-2 and TRBJ2-7; TRBD1 aligns across 10 bases. J was trimmed by 2 bases and V by 4 bases; bases with no gene match: 2. Germline CDR1 reads WSHSY; CDR2 reads SAAADI. The length of the CDR3 is 14 residues. This chain's CDR3 is CASSAGTGAYEQYF. Written as DNA, the CDR3 is TGCGCCAGCAGTGCCGGGACAGGGGCCTACGAGCAGTACTTC.

The V call is TRBV7-2, the J call TRBJ2-1; 7 bases agree with TRBD2. The ends lost 1 base at V and 9 bases at J; junction bases unmatched: 6. CDR3 length: 14 amino acids. The germline V gene encodes CDR1 SGHTA and CDR2 FQGNSA. The CDR3 sequence: CASSLGVWEGEQFF. CDR3 in DNA: TGTGCCAGCAGCTTAGGGGTATGGGAGGGTGAGCAGTTCTTC.

The chain has TRBV10-3 and TRBJ2-7; 9 bases fit TRBD2. Germline V lookup: CDR1 ENHRY, CDR2 SYGVKD. The V and J ends lost 8 bases and 0 bases, in that order; junction bases with no gene match: 2. The CDR3 contains 13 residues. The CDR3 sequence: CAIAGGSSYEQYF. The CDR3 DNA reads TGTGCCATCGCGGGGGGGAGCTCCTACGAGCAGTACTTC.

The chain couples TRBV19 to TRBJ1-1; 10 bases agree with TRBD1. The trim removed 3 bases at V and 1 base at J, leaving 2 bases unmatched. The CDR3 extends over 15 amino acids. Germline CDR1 is LNHDA and CDR2 is SQIVND (reference sequence). CDR3 nucleotide sequence: TGTGCCAGTAGTATGACAGGGGGCGCGAACACTGAAGCTTTCTTT. Translation: CASSMTGGANTEAFF.